The T cell receptor (beta chain) under discussion was sequenced for a study of neurological immune-mediated disorders. Findings of the study overall: Healthy controls had more TCR clonal expansion than multiple sclerosis, which showed the least, whereas HTLV-1-associated myelopathy showed the most.

The making of cDNA relied on 5'RACE with 10-nucleotide random UMIs. Using its own MiXCR run on the 5' RACE reads, TCRdb lists one record per CDR3 protein. This sample carries tens of thousands of distinct CDR3 sequences, 3% to 4.5% of them seen once, and the ten largest clones take approximately 3%. The table lists this clonotype with many counts. The antigen is unknown. From germline, CDR1 is KGHSH and CDR2 LQKENI. Germline trimming cut 3 bases from V and 6 bases from J; bases unmatched to any gene: 6. CDR3 length: 14 amino acids. Preparation of the unsorted libraries drew on 2 million PBMCs stored at -80 C.

Sequenced material: PBMCs. The chain has TRBV18 and TRBJ1-2; TRBD1 aligns across 8 bases. This sequence was found in a woman in her fifties or sixties with multiple sclerosis. The CDR3 is CASSPSSGGDGYTF. The CDR3 DNA is TGTGCCAGCTCACCCTCTTCAGGGGGCGATGGCTACACCTTC.